The 25 T cell receptor beta chains listed next were all sequenced from one sample in a study of long-term antiretroviral therapy in people with HIV (dated 2022 in TCRdb). The immunoSEQ hsTCRB v3.0 assay was used at survey level resolution to sequence the TRB variable region. TCRdb provides this immuneACCESS table in a form limited to in-frame rearrangements. Some clones are lacking; in checked studies, under half of them reflect an unresolved V gene, and why the rest are absent is not known. This sample comprises over 30,000 clones, roughly three quarters of them detected only once. In total, the top ten clones hold roughly 3.2% of the sample. This material consisted of unsorted PBMCs, taken 1.9 years after starting antiretroviral therapy. The source of these receptors is a man younger than 30 with HIV.

The J gene is TRBJ1-4, the V gene TRBV7-2; 7 bases agree with TRBD1. Per germline, CDR1 SGHTA and CDR2 FQGNSA. The CDR3 runs to 17 residues. V gave up 3 bases and J gave up 6 bases; unmatched junction bases: 13. This chain's CDR3 is CASSFQPSQGWDEKLFF. The CDR3 nucleotides are TGTGCCAGCAGCTTCCAACCCTCACAGGGGTGGGATGAAAAACTGTTTTTT. The whole variable domain, filled in from reference TRBV7-2 and TRBJ1-4, reads GAGVSQSPSNKVTEKGKDVELRCDPISGHTALYWYRQSLGQGLEFLIYFQGNSAPDKSGLPSDRFSAERTGGSVSTLTIQRTQQEDSAVYLCASSFQPSQGWDEKLFFGSGTQLSVL.

This clone is a singleton in its sample. The chain employs TRBV6-5 and TRBJ1-1; D is unclear. There are 13 residues in the CDR3. V lost 5 bases to trimming and J lost 3 bases, with 10 bases between them. CDR1 is MNHEY, CDR2 SVGAGI, per germline. CDR3 nucleotides: TGTGCCAGCAGTCCCCTACCGGACACTGAAGCTTTCTTT. Its protein is CASSPLPDTEAFF.

V and J are TRBV18 and TRBJ1-6; D is undetermined. Per the germline V gene, CDR1 is KGHSH and CDR2 is LQKENI. This CDR3 has 16 residues. Trimming removed 1 base at V and 0 bases at J, with 7 bases between. CDR3 bases: TGTGCCAGCTCACCACGGAGGAGCTCCTATAATTCACCCCTCCACTTT. This encodes CASSPRRSSYNSPLHF.

This sequence joins TRBV28 and TRBJ1-1; D is unclear. The length of the CDR3 is 13 residues. Per germline, CDR1 MDHEN and CDR2 SYDVKM. CDR3 loop: CANQEGRDTEAFF. Written as DNA, the CDR3 is TGTGCAAACCAGGAGGGAAGGGACACTGAAGCTTTCTTT.

This clone is a singleton in its sample. This chain uses TRBV19 with TRBJ1-5; D gene uncertain. CDR3 length equals 17 residues. Germline CDR1 and CDR2: LNHDA and SQIVND (reference sequence). Deletions cut 3 bases from V and 5 bases from J, with 20 bases between. CDR3: CASSMTHMHQRHQPQHF. In DNA form, the CDR3 reads TGTGCCAGTAGTATGACCCACATGCATCAGAGACATCAGCCCCAGCATTTT.

This chain links TRBV5-6 with TRBJ1-4; 8 bases map to TRBD1. Per germline, CDR1 SGHDT and CDR2 YYEEEE. Losses at the gene ends were 2 bases for V and 8 bases for J; bases not matched to a gene: 5. This CDR3 region has 14 residues. The CDR3 region is CASSLRTGREKLFF. The CDR3 DNA follows: TGTGCCAGCAGCTTAAGGACAGGGAGGGAAAAACTGTTTTTT.

A few counts support this clone. This sequence joins TRBV28 and TRBJ1-3; D is unresolved. Looked up from germline, CDR1 is MDHEN and CDR2 is SYDVKM. The CDR3 sequence is 14 residues long. V lost 6 bases to trimming and J lost 0 bases, with 9 bases between them. The chain's CDR3 is CASRDAGSGNTIYF. Written as DNA, the CDR3 is TGTGCCAGCAGGGACGCCGGCTCTGGAAACACCATATATTTT.

The rearrangement joins TRBV5-1 to TRBJ1-1; D is uncertain. This CDR3 comprises 16 residues. Trimming took 2 bases from V and 1 from J, leaving 15 bases between them. The germline V gene encodes CDR1 SGHRS and CDR2 YFSETQ. CDR3 region: CASSFPPPRGNTEAFF. The CDR3 coding sequence is TGCGCCAGCAGCTTCCCCCCCCCACGGGGGAACACTGAAGCTTTCTTT.

The V and J genes are TRBV21-1 and TRBJ2-5; the DNA was not compared with TRBD1, the D call given in the table. TRBV21-1 is given as a pseudogene. The CDR3 is 17 amino acids. The DNA of the CDR3 is TGTGCCAGCAGCAAAGAGCTGTCAGGGGGAACACAAGAGACCCAGTACTTC. This sequence encodes CASSKELSGGTQETQYF.

A remark on this clone: Compared with germline, one end of the junction differs, possibly owing to a read error. The genes are TRBV6-1 and TRBJ1-1; no reliable D call. Per the germline V gene, CDR1 is MNHNS and CDR2 is SASEGT. The CDR3 is made up of 8 amino acids. The CDR3 loop is CASSSPAW. In DNA, the CDR3 is TGTGCCAGCAGTTCCCCAGCCTGG.

The V gene is TRBV10-3, the J gene TRBJ1-1, with 11 bases lining up with TRBD1. CDR3 length: 17 amino acids. Germline CDR1 is ENHRY and CDR2 is SYGVKD. The ends lost 5 bases at V and 1 base at J; junction bases unmatched: 9. The CDR3 here is CAISLKGTGGENTEAFF. Written as DNA, the CDR3 is TGTGCCATCAGTTTAAAGGGGACAGGGGGTGAGAACACTGAAGCTTTCTTT.

The chain recombines TRBV4-1 with TRBJ2-3; D is perhaps TRBD1 or TRBD2 (6 bases each). CDR1 and CDR2 from the germline V gene are MGHRA and YSYEKL. The V end lost 5 bases, the J end lost 3 bases, and 15 bases lay between the germline ends. CDR3 size: 15 residues. CDR3 nucleotides: TGCGCCAGCAGCGCGGGGCAGGGGATTACAGATACGCAGTATTTT. Its protein product is CASSAGQGITDTQYF.

The chain employs TRBV6-1 and TRBJ1-1; possibly TRBD1 for D (5 bases). Trimming removed 8 bases from V and 1 base from J, with 14 bases in between. The germline V gene has CDR1 MNHNS and CDR2 SASEGT. This CDR3 has 14 residues. The CDR3, as DNA: TGTGCCAGCTCCCCGGGACCGGGGAACACTGAAGCTTTCTTT. This translates into CASSPGPGNTEAFF.

The chain recombines TRBV9 with TRBJ2-1, with no clear D. Between the trimmed V and J ends, which lost 0 bases and 5 bases, there was a span of 9 bases. The V gene's germline CDR1 is SGDLS and CDR2 YYNGEE. The CDR3 is 14 amino acids. The CDR3 is CASSVGVSDNEQFF. The CDR3, as DNA: TGTGCCAGCAGCGTAGGGGTATCAGACAATGAGCAGTTCTTC.

The rearrangement uses TRBV19 and TRBJ1-6; D remains unclear. The CDR3 contains 14 residues. Trimming pared 5 bases from V and 7 bases from J, leaving 12 bases between. Germline CDR1 is LNHDA and CDR2 is SQIVND (reference sequence). Here the CDR3 reads CASSFETRNSPLHF. The CDR3 nucleotides read TGTGCCAGTAGTTTCGAGACCCGGAATTCACCCCTCCACTTT.

The rearrangement uses TRBV6-6 and TRBJ1-1; D perhaps matches TRBD1 (6 bases). The germline V and J ends were trimmed by 10 bases and 4 bases, with 16 bases remaining between them. The CDR3 sequence is 13 residues long. Germline V gene lookup returns CDR1 MNHNY and CDR2 SVGAGI (reference sequence). In DNA form, the CDR3 reads TGTGCCACCGCCGGACAGCTCTTCACTGAAGCTTTCTTT. Residues: CATAGQLFTEAFF.

This clone turned up a few times. The V gene is TRBV4-1, the J gene TRBJ2-7; 7 positions match TRBD1. CDR1 and CDR2 from the germline V gene are MGHRA and YSYEKL. The V segment lost 4 bases and the J segment 4 bases; nucleotides outside the gene matches: 10. This CDR3 contains 15 residues. The CDR3 loop is CASSRGETGRYEQYF. The CDR3 DNA follows: TGCGCCAGCAGCCGTGGGGAGACAGGGAGATACGAGCAGTACTTC.

The rearrangement uses TRBV7-8 and TRBJ2-7; D is perhaps TRBD1 (5 bases). Trimming shortened V by 2 bases and J by 0 bases, and 11 bases separated the two germline ends. This CDR3 spans 15 amino acids. In germline, CDR1 is SGHVS, CDR2 FQNEAQ. The CDR3 DNA is TGTGCCAGCAGCTTATCAGGGCGGAGCTCCTACGAGCAGTACGTC. Its protein product is CASSLSGRSSYEQYV.

The gene calls are TRBV25-1 and TRBJ2-3; 14 bases are a match to TRBD2. Trimming cost V 4 bases and J 2 bases; bases outside gene matches: 8. This CDR3 region has 18 residues. Germline values: CDR1 MGHDK, CDR2 SYGVNS. DNA for the CDR3: TGTGCCAGCAGTGGCCTGACGGGACTAGCGGGGGACACAGATACGCAGTATTTT. Translated, it gives CASSGLTGLAGDTDTQYF.

The gene calls are TRBV28 and TRBJ2-7; D might be TRBD2 (5 bases). Trimming stripped 5 bases from V and 6 bases from J, with 23 bases between. The CDR3 totals 16 residues. Germline CDR1 MDHEN, CDR2 SYDVKM. CDR3 bases: TGTGCCAGCAGTCTCCCTTCGGGTAGCGAGGGCAGCGAGCAGTACTTC. It yields the protein CASSLPSGSEGSEQYF.

The chain combines TRBV5-5 with TRBJ2-7; TRBD1 might be the D (5 bases). Trimming shortened V by 5 bases and J by 0 bases, and 15 bases separated the two germline ends. Germline CDR1 and CDR2: SGHKS and YYEKEE (reference sequence). This CDR3 is built from 15 residues. CDR3 in DNA: TGTGCCAGCAGACGAGACAGCCTCCTCTCCTACGAGCAGTACGTC. This translates into CASRRDSLLSYEQYV.

This clone was seen just once. This chain links TRBV30 with TRBJ1-5; 7 positions match TRBD1. The germline CDR1 and CDR2 sequences are GTSNPN and SVGIG (reference sequence). Germline trimming cut 0 bases from V and 7 bases from J; bases unmatched to any gene: 3. The CDR3 is 13 amino acids. CDR3 region: CAWSVVRGQPQHF. The DNA of the CDR3 is TGTGCCTGGAGTGTAGTCAGGGGGCAGCCCCAGCATTTT.

The chain is built from TRBV5-5 and TRBJ2-7; no firm D call. V lost 0 bases to trimming and J lost 0 bases, with 7 bases between them. Germline loops: CDR1 SGHKS, CDR2 YYEKEE (reference sequence). The CDR3 has 14 amino acids. In DNA form, the CDR3 reads TGTGCCAGCAGCTTGGGGACCTACTCCTACGAGCAGTACTTC. Translating gives CASSLGTYSYEQYF.

The chain joins TRBV28 to TRBJ1-6; TRBD1 aligns across 7 bases. V was pared by 3 bases and J by 5 bases, with 13 bases of the junction left unmatched. There are 18 residues in the CDR3. CDR1 is MDHEN, CDR2 SYDVKM, per germline. The CDR3 region is CASSFAPGQKKNNSPLHF. The DNA for the CDR3 is TGTGCCAGCAGTTTTGCCCCGGGACAGAAAAAGAATAATTCACCCCTCCACTTT.

In the case of this clone: At one boundary the junction diverges from the germline segment, which might be a read error. The V call is TRBV11-2, the J call TRBJ2-5; 8 bases match TRBD2. Germline V lookup: CDR1 SGHAT, CDR2 FQNNGV. The CDR3 is made up of 17 amino acids. The CDR3 DNA is TGTGCCAGCAGATTAGATGCGGGGGGACGTTCCAGAGAGACCCAGTACTTC. Its protein is CASRLDAGGRSRETQYF.